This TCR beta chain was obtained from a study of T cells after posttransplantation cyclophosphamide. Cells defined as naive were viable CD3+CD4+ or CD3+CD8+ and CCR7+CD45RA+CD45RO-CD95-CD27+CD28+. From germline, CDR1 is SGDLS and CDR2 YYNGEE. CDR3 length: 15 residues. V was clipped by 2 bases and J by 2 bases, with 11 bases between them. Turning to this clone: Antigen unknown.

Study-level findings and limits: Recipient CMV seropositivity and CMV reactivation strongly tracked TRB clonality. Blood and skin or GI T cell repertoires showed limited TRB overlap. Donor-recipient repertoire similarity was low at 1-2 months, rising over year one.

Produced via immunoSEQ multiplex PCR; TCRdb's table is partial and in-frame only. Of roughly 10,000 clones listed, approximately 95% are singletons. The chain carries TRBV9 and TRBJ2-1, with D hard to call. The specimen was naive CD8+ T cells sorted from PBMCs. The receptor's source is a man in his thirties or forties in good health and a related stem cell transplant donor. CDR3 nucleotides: TGTGCCAGCAGCGTGGAGACGGCAACCTACAATGAGCAGTTCTTC. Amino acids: CASSVETATYNEQFF.